This T cell receptor (beta chain) was profiled in a study of T cell repertoires in cytomegalovirus infection. This CDR3 contains 12 residues. Trimming left V 5 bases short and J 8 bases short, with 9 bases between. CDR1 is SEHNR and CDR2 is FQNEAQ in the germline V gene (reference sequence). A note on this clonotype: The target antigen is unknown.

TCRdb reanalysed the reads using MiXCR and keeps one entry per CDR3 protein. The sample lists some 71,000 distinct CDR3 sequences, about 26% occurring once. The V gene is TRBV7-9, the J gene TRBJ1-4, with D perhaps TRBD1 (5 bases). The receptor comes from a human donor in good health (CMV status not recorded). Some clones in this sample may be carry-over from other donors' samples. Specimen: CD8+ T cells from cultured PBMCs, collected from culture after CMV antigen stimulation. CDR3 region: CASSLTGEKLFF. The CDR3 DNA follows: TGTGCCAGCAGCCTAACAGGCGAAAAACTGTTTTTT.